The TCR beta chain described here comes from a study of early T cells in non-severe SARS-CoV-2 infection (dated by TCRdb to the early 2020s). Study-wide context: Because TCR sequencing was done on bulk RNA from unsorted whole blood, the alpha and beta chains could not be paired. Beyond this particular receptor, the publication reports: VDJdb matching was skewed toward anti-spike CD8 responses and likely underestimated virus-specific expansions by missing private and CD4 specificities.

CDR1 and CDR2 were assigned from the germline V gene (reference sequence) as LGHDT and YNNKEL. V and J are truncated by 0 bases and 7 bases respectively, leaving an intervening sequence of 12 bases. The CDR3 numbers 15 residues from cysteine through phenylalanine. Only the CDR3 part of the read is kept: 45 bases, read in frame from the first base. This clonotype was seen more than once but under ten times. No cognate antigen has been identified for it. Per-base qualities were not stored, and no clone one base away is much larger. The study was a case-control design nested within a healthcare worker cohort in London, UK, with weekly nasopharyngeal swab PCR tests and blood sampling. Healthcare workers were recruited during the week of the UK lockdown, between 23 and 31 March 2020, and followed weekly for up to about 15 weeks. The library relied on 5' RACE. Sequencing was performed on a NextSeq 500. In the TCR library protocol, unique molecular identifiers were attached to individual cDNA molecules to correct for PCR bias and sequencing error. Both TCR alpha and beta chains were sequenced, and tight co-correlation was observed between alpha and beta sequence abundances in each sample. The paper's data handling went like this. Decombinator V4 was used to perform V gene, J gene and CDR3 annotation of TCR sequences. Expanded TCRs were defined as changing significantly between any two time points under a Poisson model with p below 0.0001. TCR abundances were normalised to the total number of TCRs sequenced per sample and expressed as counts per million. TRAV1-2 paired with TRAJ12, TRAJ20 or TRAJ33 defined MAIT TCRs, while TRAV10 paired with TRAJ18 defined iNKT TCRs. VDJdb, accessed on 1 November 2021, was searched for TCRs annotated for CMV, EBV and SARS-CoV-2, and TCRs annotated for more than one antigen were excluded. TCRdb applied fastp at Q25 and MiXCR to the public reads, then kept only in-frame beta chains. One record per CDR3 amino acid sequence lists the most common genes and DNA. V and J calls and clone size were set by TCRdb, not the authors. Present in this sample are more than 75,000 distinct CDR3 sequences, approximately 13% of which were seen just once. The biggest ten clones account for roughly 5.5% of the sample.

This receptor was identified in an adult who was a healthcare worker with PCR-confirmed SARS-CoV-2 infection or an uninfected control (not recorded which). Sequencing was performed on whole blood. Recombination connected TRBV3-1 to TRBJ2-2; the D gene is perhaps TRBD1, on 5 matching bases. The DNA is TGTGCCAGCAGCCAAGATCAGGGAAGGGTCGGGGAGCTGTTTTTT. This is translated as CASSQDQGRVGELFF.